Reported below is one T cell receptor (beta chain). Its antigen is not known. The library targeted TCRbeta and was prepared with unique molecular identifiers. TCRdb reanalysed the PCR reads using MiXCR and keeps one entry per CDR3 protein. The data contain roughly 50,000 distinct CDR3 sequences, 44% of them seen just once; the ten biggest clones take up 95% to 98%. With V trimmed by 6 bases and J by 4 bases, 12 bases remained unmatched. Germline V gives CDR1 DFQATT, CDR2 SNEGSKA (reference sequence). The CDR3 contains 15 residues. The sample belongs to a study of T-cell reconstitution after alpha-beta-depleted transplantation in children. Study results and caveats: It was reported that alpha-beta T cells came from several hundred expanded graft clones (about two months after transplant). Where some patients showed high TCRbeta diversity at day 60, it came from recipient T cells and thymic progenitors that had survived.

The sequencing here drew on PBMCs, mostly from graft donor cells, taken 360 days after TCRalphabeta/CD19-depleted stem cell transplant. The V gene is TRBV20-1, the J gene TRBJ2-1; 7 nucleotides line up with TRBD2. This TCR was sampled from a male patient between 5 and 17 years old who had a stem cell transplant for acute lymphoblastic leukemia, so the T cells may come from the graft donor. In nucleotides, the CDR3 is TGCAGTGCCAGCCGTGGACTAGGAAAATACAATGAGCAGTTCTTC. It is translated as CSASRGLGKYNEQFF.